The clone carrying this TCR beta chain was detected many times. Trimming took 4 bases from V and 2 from J; bases not matched to a gene: 12. The CDR3 loop spans 17 amino acids. The V gene's germline CDR1 is SGHAT and CDR2 FQNNGV. These data come from a study of metastatic and nonmetastatic thyroid tumors. TCRdb recomputed clones from the PCR reads via MiXCR. Of tens of thousands of clones in the sample, 17% were seen once. Every patient underwent thyroid surgery untreated. The gene calls are TRBV11-2 and TRBJ1-1; TRBD1 aligns across 8 bases. The clonotype comes from a female donor with papillary thyroid cancer or a benign thyroid nodule (not recorded which). Some clones in this sample may be carry-over from other donors' samples. Sequencing input: tumor tissue. Here the CDR3 reads CASSSPSAGTGNTEAFF. CDR3 bases: TGTGCCAGCAGCTCCCCCAGCGCCGGGACAGGAAACACTGAAGCTTTCTTT.